This T cell receptor beta chain was profiled in a study of shared clonotypes between healthy human individuals. Regarding the study as a whole: Sharing of clonotypes among donors was expected to vary with sequencing depth.

The study drew its donors from healthy HIV-negative adults without recent acute infections or vaccinations. Notes on this clone: The target antigen is unknown.

The CDR3 has 16 residues. Germline loops: CDR1 MDHEN, CDR2 SYDVKM. The ends lost 1 base at V and 5 bases at J; junction bases unmatched: 8. Profiling relied on immunoSEQ multiplex PCR, and the TCRdb table lists in-frame clones only, not all of them. The table records hundreds of thousands of clones, roughly 73% of them present only once. This sequence joins TRBV28 and TRBJ1-2; 9 nucleotides line up with TRBD1. Input material: memory CD4+ T cells sorted from blood. Subset defined: CD45RA-negative fraction. This sequence was found in a woman in her 30s in good health. DNA for the CDR3: TGTGCCAGCAGTTTATCAACTACAGGGGGCCTTTATGGCTACACCTTC. Protein sequence: CASSLSTTGGLYGYTF.